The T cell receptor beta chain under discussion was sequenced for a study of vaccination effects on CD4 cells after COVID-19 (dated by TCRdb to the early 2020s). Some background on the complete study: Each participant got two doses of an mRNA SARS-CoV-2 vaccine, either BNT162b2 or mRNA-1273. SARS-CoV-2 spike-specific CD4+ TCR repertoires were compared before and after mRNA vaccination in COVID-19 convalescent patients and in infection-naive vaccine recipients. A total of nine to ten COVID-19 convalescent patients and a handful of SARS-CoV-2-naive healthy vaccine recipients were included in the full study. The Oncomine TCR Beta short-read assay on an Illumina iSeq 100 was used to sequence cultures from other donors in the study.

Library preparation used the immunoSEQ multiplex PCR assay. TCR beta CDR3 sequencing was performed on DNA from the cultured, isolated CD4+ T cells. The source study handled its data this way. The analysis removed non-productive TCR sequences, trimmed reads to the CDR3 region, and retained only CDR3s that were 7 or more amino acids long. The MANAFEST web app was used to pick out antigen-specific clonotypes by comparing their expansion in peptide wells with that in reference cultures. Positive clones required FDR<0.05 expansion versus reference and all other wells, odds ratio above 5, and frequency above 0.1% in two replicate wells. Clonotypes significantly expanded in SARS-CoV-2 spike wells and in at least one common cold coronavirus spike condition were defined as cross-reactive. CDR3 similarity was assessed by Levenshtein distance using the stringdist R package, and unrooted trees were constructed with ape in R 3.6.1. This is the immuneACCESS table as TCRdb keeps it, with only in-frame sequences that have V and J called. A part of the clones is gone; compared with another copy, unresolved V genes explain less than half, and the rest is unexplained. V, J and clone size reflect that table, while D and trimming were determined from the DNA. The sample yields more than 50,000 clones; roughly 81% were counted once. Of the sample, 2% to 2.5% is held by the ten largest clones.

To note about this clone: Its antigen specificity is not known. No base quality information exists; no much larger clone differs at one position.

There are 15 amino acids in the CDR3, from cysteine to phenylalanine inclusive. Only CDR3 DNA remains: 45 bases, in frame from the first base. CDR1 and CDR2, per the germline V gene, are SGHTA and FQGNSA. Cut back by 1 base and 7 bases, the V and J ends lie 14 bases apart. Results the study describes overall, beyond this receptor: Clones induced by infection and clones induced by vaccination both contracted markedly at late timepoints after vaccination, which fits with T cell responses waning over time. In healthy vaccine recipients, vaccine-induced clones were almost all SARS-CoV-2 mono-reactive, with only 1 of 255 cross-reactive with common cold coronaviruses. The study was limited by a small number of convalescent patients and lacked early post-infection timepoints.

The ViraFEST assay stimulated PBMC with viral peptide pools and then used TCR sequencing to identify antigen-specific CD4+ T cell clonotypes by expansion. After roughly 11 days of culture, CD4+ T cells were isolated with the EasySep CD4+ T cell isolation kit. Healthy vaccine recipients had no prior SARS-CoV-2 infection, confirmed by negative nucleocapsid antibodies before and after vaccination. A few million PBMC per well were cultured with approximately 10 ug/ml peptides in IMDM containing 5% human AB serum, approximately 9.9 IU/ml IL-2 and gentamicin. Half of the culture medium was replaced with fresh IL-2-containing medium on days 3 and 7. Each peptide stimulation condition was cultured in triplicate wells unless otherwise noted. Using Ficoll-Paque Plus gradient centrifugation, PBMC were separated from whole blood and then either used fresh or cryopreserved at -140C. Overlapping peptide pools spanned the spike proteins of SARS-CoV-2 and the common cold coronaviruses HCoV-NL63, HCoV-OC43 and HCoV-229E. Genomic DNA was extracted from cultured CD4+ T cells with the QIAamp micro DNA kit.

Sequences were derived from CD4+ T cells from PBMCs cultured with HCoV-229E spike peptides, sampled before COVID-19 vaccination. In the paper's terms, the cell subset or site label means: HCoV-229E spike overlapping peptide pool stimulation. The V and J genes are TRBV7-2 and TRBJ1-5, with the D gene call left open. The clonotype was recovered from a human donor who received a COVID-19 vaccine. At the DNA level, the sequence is TGTGCCAGCAGCTTAGGGAACGGTCGGGGACAGCCCCAGCATTTT. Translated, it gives CASSLGNGRGQPQHF.